The 2 T cell receptor beta chains reported below all come from one sample, sequenced in a study of T cell responses to AZD1222 COVID-19 vaccine. The data were produced by immunoSEQ multiplex PCR, yet TCRdb's version contains in-frame clones alone and is incomplete. The sample has some 150,000 clones, about 90% seen once. Sequenced here: peripheral blood, sampled 28 days after the second AZD1222 dose. The source is an adult who received the AZD1222 COVID-19 vaccine.

The CDR3 bases are TGTGCCAGCAGCTTGGAGGGGAGACAGAACTATGGCTACACCTTC. Protein: CASSLEGRQNYGYTF. V and J are TRBV5-4 and TRBJ1-2; TRBD1 might be the D (5 bases). Germline assignment: CDR1 SGHNT and CDR2 YYREEE (reference sequence). The V and J ends lost 0 bases and 2 bases respectively, with 11 bases between them. The CDR3 runs to 15 residues.

This chain connects TRBV27 to TRBJ2-1; D gene uncertain. Germline V gene lookup returns CDR1 MNHEY and CDR2 SMNVEV (reference sequence). This CDR3 comprises 11 residues. The germline V and J ends were trimmed by 1 base and 8 bases, with 3 bases remaining between them. The CDR3 nucleotides read TGTGCCAGCAGTTTATTGGATGAGCAGTTCTTC. Residues: CASSLLDEQFF.